A selection of T cell receptor beta chains follows, all from one sample in a study of CD8 T cells in Susac syndrome. TCRdb reprocessed the immunoSEQ multiplex PCR reads with MiXCR, giving one entry per CDR3 protein. Of approximately 170,000 distinct CDR3 sequences in the sample, approximately 90% were seen once. The sample comprised CD4+ T cells from PBMCs. The receptors here all came from a human donor in good health. CDR3s include the opening cysteine and the closing phenylalanine or tryptophan. The D gene is left open where the match is weak. Some rows mark clone size as missing; the rest say once, few, many or name a class of expanded clone.

TRBD2 | TRBJ2-3 | TRBV6-5 | . | CASSYLTSGISTDTQYF | TGTGCCAGCAGTTACCTGACTAGCGGGATTTCCACAGATACGCAGTATTTT
. | TRBJ2-5 | TRBV10-3 | . | CATGGVETQYF | TGTGCCACCGGCGGGGTGGAGACCCAGTACTTC
. | TRBJ2-1 | TRBV3-1 | . | CASSPSLLPRGPQSHEQFF | TGTGCCAGCAGCCCCTCTTTATTGCCGAGGGGACCTCAAAGCCATGAGCAGTTCTTC
. | TRBJ2-4 | TRBV20-1 | . | CSARPPGSGLAKNIQYF | TGCAGTGCACGCCCCCCCGGCAGCGGGCTAGCCAAAAACATTCAGTACTTC
. | TRBJ1-1 | TRBV10-3 | . | CAISERGSTEAFF | TGTGCCATCAGTGAGAGGGGAAGCACTGAAGCTTTCTTT
. | TRBJ2-3 | TRBV5-1 | . | CASSPSGGGSADTQYF | TGCGCCAGCAGTCCCTCAGGAGGAGGGTCTGCAGATACGCAGTATTTT
TRBD1 | TRBJ2-5 | TRBV29-1 | . | CSVEDPSRDRGELTQYF | TGCAGCGTTGAAGACCCCTCCCGGGACAGGGGGGAACTGACCCAGTACTTC
. | TRBJ2-7 | TRBV29-1 | . | CSVEDRTGRVEQYF | TGCAGCGTTGAAGATAGGACAGGGAGGGTGGAGCAGTACTTC
. | TRBJ1-1 | TRBV30 | . | CAWSVLYGQNTEAFF | TGTGCCTGGAGTGTACTATACGGCCAGAACACTGAAGCTTTCTTT
. | TRBJ2-6 | TRBV20-1 | . | CSAANPTWGANVLTF | TGCAGTGCTGCGAACCCTACGTGGGGGGCCAACGTCCTGACTTTC
. | TRBJ1-1 | TRBV5-6 | . | CASSLVLGNTEAFF | TGTGCCAGCAGCTTGGTCCTGGGGAACACTGAAGCTTTCTTT
. | TRBJ1-1 | TRBV20-1 | . | CSARLSGGSTEAFF | TGCAGTGCTAGACTAAGCGGGGGATCCACTGAAGCTTTCTTT
. | TRBJ2-7 | TRBV19 | . | CASSMGVTSYEQYF | TGTGCCAGTAGCATGGGGGTGACCTCCTACGAGCAGTACTTC
. | TRBJ1-2 | TRBV6-2/TRBV6-3 | . | CASSYQGQGYGYTF | TGTGCCAGCAGTTACCAGGGGCAGGGCTATGGCTACACCTTC
TRBD1 | TRBJ2-2 | TRBV4-2 | . | CASSLAGQGNTGELFF | TGTGCCAGCAGTCTTGCGGGACAGGGGAACACCGGGGAGCTGTTTTTT
. | TRBJ2-3 | TRBV12-3/TRBV12-4 | . | CASSPTGGTQYF | TGTGCCAGCAGTCCGACAGGTGGTACGCAGTATTTT
. | TRBJ1-2 | TRBV7-2 | . | CASSVQGNGYTF | TGTGCCAGCAGCGTACAGGGTAACGGCTACACCTTC
. | TRBJ2-3 | TRBV5-1 | . | CASSKGLGGDTQYF | TGCGCCAGCAGCAAGGGACTAGGGGGCGATACGCAGTATTTT
TRBD1 | TRBJ1-5 | TRBV29-1 | . | CSVVGTGNQPQHF | TGCAGCGTTGTGGGGACAGGCAATCAGCCCCAGCATTTT
. | TRBJ2-1 | TRBV5-1 | . | CASSLVSSIYNEQFF | TGCGCCAGCAGCTTGGTGTCTTCCATCTACAATGAGCAGTTCTTC
. | TRBJ1-2 | TRBV9 | . | CASSVGGEFGGYTF | TGTGCCAGCAGCGTAGGGGGCGAATTTGGCGGCTACACCTTC
. | TRBJ2-3 | TRBV5-1 | . | CASSLAGGPDTQYF | TGCGCCAGCAGCTTGGCCGGGGGGCCAGATACGCAGTATTTT
. | TRBJ2-1 | TRBV4-1 | . | CASSQVGYEQFF | TGCGCCAGCAGCCAAGTTGGATATGAGCAGTTCTTC
. | TRBJ2-7 | TRBV5-1 | . | CASSSGVREQYF | TGCGCCAGCAGCTCCGGGGTACGGGAGCAGTACTTC
. | TRBJ1-3 | TRBV4-3 | few | CASSPGGSGNTIYF | TGCGCCAGCAGCCCGGGGGGGTCAGGAAACACCATATATTTT
. | TRBJ2-5 | TRBV12-3/TRBV12-4 | few | CASSSPGEETQYF | TGTGCCAGCAGTTCCCCGGGGGAAGAGACCCAGTACTTC